The following is a T cell receptor beta chain sequence with its context. Its antigen is currently unknown. The record originates from a study of glioma-infiltrating T cells after dendritic cell vaccination. Study-wide background: The vaccine used monocyte-derived dendritic cells pulsed overnight with autologous tumor lysate. Regarding the study as a whole: Few patients contributed both blood and tumor specimens.

Sequencing used immunoSEQ multiplex PCR; TCRdb keeps in-frame clones, though not all of them. The data show nearly 85,000 clones, with around nine tenths seen just once and approximately 3% held by the top ten. None of the glioblastoma patients had an isocitrate dehydrogenase mutation. Before vaccination, two weeks after the third vaccination, and at progression, PBMC were collected. Trimming removed 3 bases from V and 1 base from J; junction bases left unmatched: 3. Germline CDR1 and CDR2: MNHNS and SASEGT. The CDR3 consists of 15 residues. The chain combines TRBV6-1 with TRBJ2-3; 8 bases are a match to TRBD1. This clonotype was obtained from a human donor with glioblastoma. The specimen was blood, collected before dendritic cell vaccination. CDR3 coding DNA: TGTGCCAGCAGTGATGGGGACAGGCGCACAGATACGCAGTATTTT. Translating gives CASSDGDRRTDTQYF.